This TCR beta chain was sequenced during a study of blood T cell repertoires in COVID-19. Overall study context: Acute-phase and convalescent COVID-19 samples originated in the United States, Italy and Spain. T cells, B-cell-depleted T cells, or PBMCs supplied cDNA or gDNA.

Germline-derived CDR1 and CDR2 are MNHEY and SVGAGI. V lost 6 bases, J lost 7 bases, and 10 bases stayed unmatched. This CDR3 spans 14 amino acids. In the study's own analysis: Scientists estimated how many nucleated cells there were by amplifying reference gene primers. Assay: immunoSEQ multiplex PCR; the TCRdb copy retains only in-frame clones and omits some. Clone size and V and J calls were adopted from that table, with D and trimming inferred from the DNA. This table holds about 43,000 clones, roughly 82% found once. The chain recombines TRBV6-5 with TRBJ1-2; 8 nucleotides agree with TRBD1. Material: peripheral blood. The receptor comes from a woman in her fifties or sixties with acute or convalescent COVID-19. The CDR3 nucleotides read TGTGCCAGCAGGCTACTTCAGGGGGCTGGTGGCTACACCTTC. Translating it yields CASRLLQGAGGYTF.